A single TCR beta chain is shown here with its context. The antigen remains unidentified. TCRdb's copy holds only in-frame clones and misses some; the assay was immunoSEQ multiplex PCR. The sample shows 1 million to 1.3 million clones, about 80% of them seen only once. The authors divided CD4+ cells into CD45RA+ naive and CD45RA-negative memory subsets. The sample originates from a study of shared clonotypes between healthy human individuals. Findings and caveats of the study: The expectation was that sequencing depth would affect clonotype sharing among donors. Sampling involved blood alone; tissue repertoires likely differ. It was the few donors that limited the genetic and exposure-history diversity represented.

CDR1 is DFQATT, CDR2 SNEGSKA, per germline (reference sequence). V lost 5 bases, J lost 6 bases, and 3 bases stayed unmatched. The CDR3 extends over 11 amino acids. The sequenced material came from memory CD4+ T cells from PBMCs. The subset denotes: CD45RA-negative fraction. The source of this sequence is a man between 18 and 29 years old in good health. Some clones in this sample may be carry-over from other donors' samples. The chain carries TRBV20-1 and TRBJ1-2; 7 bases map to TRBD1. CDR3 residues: CSASQGDGYTF. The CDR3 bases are TGCAGTGCTTCTCAGGGGGATGGCTACACCTTC.